This TCR beta chain was documented in a study of OX40 agonist ivuxolimab in advanced cancers. Overall study context: 40% to 50% of patients had received prior checkpoint inhibitor therapy. Notes on the study in general: On average, a greater number of expanded clones characterised CD8+ T cells relative to CD4+.

There are 14 residues in the CDR3. CDR1 SEHNR and CDR2 FQNEAQ come from the germline V gene (reference sequence). V was pared by 1 base and J by 2 bases, with 8 bases between. Remarks on this clone: Its antigen is undetermined.

Profiled with immunoSEQ multiplex PCR; TCRdb holds only in-frame clones, not every one. The sample holds 35,000 or so clones, about 84% seen once. This clonotype was sampled from an adult with an advanced solid tumor such as melanoma, head and neck, liver or kidney cancer. Sequences were derived from CD4+ or CD8+ T cells sorted from blood, sampled in a trial of the OX40 agonist ivuxolimab. The chain carries TRBV7-9 and TRBJ1-1; D call uncertain. CDR3 nucleotides: TGTGCCAGCAGCTTAGGGTCAGGAAACACTGAAGCTTTCTTT. It codes for CASSLGSGNTEAFF.